These T cell receptor beta chains were read from a single sample in a study of Ad26.COV2.S vaccination and SARS-CoV-2 variants. Sequenced by immunoSEQ multiplex PCR; TCRdb stores in-frame clones only, minus some. The data hold approximately 340,000 clones, with about 90% observed a single time. The sample consisted of peripheral blood, taken after recovery from COVID-19. The receptors come from a human donor who had recovered from COVID-19. Each CDR3 is given with its conserved first and last residue.

cdr3_length	v_call	j_call	cdr3_aa
16	TRBV6-4	TRBJ2-3	CASSEVSGGNTDTQYF
11	TRBV12-3/TRBV12-4	TRBJ2-5	CASSLGETQYF
16	TRBV7-2	TRBJ2-5	CASSHTSGGSQETQYF
15	TRBV7-6	TRBJ1-6	CASSPVQGALEPLHF
17	TRBV27	TRBJ2-3	CASSPLAGAASTDTQYF
14	TRBV5-4	TRBJ2-1	CASSGRDLNNEQFF
15	TRBV2	TRBJ1-1	CASRKLGQINTEAFF
13	TRBV6-5	TRBJ1-2	CASSQGAADGYTF
16	TRBV9	TRBJ2-2	CASSSWRDRGTGELFF
15	TRBV6-5	TRBJ2-7	CASSYADRGQDEQYF
14	TRBV5-7	TRBJ2-2	CASSRGQAGRELFF
12	TRBV5-1	TRBJ1-2	CASSRDSFGYTF
15	TRBV2	TRBJ2-3	CASSDPIGATDTQYF
13	TRBV11-2	TRBJ2-3	CASSSGYTDTQYF
15	TRBV3-1/TRBV3-2	TRBJ2-1	CASRQAGTSYNEQFF
14	TRBV2	TRBJ1-2	CASSEIQGGYGYTF
13	TRBV5-5	TRBJ2-5	CASSWDSQETQYF
12	TRBV27	TRBJ2-7	CASSWDGYEQYF
12	TRBV3-1/TRBV3-2	TRBJ2-1	CASSQVLNEQFF
15	TRBV9	TRBJ2-3	CASSPTLTSTDTQYF
16	TRBV3-1/TRBV3-2	TRBJ1-5	CASSQYGGEGSQPQHF
15	TRBV5-1	TRBJ2-7	CASSALGTYSYEQYF
16	TRBV19	TRBJ1-5	CASTGGRYGSNQPQHF
12	TRBV6-5	TRBJ1-1	CASSYLGTEAFF
15	TRBV5-1	TRBJ1-1	CASRVSDGRSLWAFF
14	TRBV5-5	TRBJ1-1	CASSRLTGWTEAFF
14	TRBV19	TRBJ1-5	CASSIEQINQPQHF
13	TRBV11-3	TRBJ2-7	CASSLRRGDEQYF
14	TRBV27	TRBJ1-2	CASSPGGGFYGYTF
16	TRBV14	TRBJ2-3	CASNGTSGGATDTQYF
13	TRBV5-6	TRBJ2-5	CASSPGARETQYF
16	TRBV7-9	TRBJ1-5	CASSSIDRGRLRPQHF
13	TRBV10-2	TRBJ2-1	CAGGTSGYNEQFF
12	TRBV6-1	TRBJ1-1	CASSDTYTEAFF
15	TRBV19	TRBJ2-1	CASSTGTSPYNEQFF
12	TRBV5-4	TRBJ2-5	CASSLGPETQYF
15	TRBV11-2	TRBJ2-5	CASSPTGGSGETQYF
13	TRBV19	TRBJ1-1	CASSMRPNTEAFF
16	TRBV5-4	TRBJ1-4	CASSLPGAEANEKLFF
12	TRBV6-5	TRBJ1-1	CASSWTNTEAFF
15	TRBV6-5	TRBJ2-2	CASSPEIGVTGELFF
15	TRBV7-3	TRBJ2-1	CASSPLAGGPNEQFF
15	TRBV7-9	TRBJ1-6	CASSSVGGAISPLHF
17	TRBV19	TRBJ2-3	CASSIVGAGDPTDTQYF
17	TRBV7-2	TRBJ2-3	CASSLVPPRFTQDTQYF
15	TRBV6-5	TRBJ1-4	CASRSGTGTNEKLFF
15	TRBV6-5	TRBJ2-7	CASSYSMGGSYEQYF
14	TRBV20-1	TRBJ2-3	CSASSGGFTDTQYF
14	TRBV6-5	TRBJ2-7	CASSYSARGYEQYF